This entry describes one T cell receptor beta chain. Its cognate antigen is unknown. Produced via immunoSEQ multiplex PCR; TCRdb's table is partial and in-frame only. The sample carries about a million clones, approximately 80% recorded once. This sample is part of a study of shared clonotypes between healthy human individuals. Looking at the study overall: Serving as donors were a couple of women and a few men, whose ages spanned 18 to 49. Study results and limitations: Even with large depth, rarefaction showed that sorted-subset sequencing was incomplete. Between four donors, naive CD4 clonotypes were shared at a level of approximately 5%.

The source of this sequence is a man younger than 35 in good health. Some clones in this sample may be carry-over from other donors' samples. Sequences were obtained from memory CD4+ T cells from PBMCs. The subset denotes: CD45RA-negative fraction.

CDR3 DNA sequence: TGTGCCAGCAGCTTTACCGGGACTAGCTCCTACAATGAGCAGTTCTTC. It yields the protein CASSFTGTSSYNEQFF. This chain links TRBV7-3 with TRBJ2-1; TRBD2 agrees at 8 bases. CDR3 length: 16 residues. V shed 3 bases, J shed 0 bases, and the junction held 4 bases outside the gene matches. CDR1 and CDR2 (germline): SGHTA, FQGTGA.